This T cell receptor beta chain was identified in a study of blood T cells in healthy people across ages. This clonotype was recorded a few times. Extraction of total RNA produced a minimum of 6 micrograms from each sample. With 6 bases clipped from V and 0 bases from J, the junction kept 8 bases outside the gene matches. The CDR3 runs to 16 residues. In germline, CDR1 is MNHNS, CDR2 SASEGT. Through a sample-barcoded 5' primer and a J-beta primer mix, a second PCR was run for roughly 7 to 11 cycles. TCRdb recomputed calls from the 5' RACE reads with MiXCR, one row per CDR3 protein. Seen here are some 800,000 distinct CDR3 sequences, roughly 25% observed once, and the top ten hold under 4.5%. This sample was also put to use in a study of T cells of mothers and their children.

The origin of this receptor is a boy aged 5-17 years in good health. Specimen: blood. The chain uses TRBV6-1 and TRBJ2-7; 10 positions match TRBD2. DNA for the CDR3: TGTGCCAGCAGCCCCCTCCTAGCGGGGGCCTCCTACGAGCAGTACTTC. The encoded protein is CASSPLLAGASYEQYF.